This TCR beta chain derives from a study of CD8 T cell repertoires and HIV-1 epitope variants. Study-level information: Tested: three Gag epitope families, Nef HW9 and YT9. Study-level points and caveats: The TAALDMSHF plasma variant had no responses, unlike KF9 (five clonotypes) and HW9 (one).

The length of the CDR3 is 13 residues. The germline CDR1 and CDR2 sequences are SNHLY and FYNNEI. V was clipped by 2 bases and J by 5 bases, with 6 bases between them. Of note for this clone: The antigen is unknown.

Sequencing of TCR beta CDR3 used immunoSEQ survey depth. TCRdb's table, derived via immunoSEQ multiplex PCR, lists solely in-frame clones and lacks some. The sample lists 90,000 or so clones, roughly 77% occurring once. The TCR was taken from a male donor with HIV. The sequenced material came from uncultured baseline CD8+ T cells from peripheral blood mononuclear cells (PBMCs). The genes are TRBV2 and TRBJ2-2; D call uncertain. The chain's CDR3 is CASSELETGELFF. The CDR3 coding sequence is TGTGCCAGCAGTGAACTGGAAACCGGGGAGCTGTTTTTT.